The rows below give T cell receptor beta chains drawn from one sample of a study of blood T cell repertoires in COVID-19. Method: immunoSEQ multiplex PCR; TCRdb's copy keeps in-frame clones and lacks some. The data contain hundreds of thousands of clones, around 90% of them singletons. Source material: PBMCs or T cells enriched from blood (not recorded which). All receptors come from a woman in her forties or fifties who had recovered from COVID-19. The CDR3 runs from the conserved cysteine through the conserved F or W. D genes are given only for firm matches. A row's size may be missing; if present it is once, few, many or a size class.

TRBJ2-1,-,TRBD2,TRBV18,CASSPRGGRDDEQFF,TGTGCCAGCTCCCCGCGGGGGGGTCGGGATGATGAGCAGTTCTTC
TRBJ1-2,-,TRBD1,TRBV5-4,CASSLAINRGASNYGYTF,TGTGCCAGCAGCTTGGCGATCAACAGGGGCGCATCTAACTATGGCTACACCTTC
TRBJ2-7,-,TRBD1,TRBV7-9,CASSIGQAFYEQYF,TGTGCCAGCAGCATCGGACAGGCTTTCTACGAGCAGTACTTC
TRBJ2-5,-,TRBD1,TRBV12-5,CASGFGTGVTRGETQYF,TGTGCTAGTGGTTTCGGGACAGGGGTGACTAGAGGCGAGACCCAGTACTTC
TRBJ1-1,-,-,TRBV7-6,CASSQSGEAFF,TGTGCCAGCAGCCAGTCCGGGGAAGCTTTCTTT
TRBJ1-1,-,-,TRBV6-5,CASSYGRENTEAFF,TGTGCCAGCAGTTACGGACGGGAGAACACTGAAGCTTTCTTT
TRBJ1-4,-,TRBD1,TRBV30,CAWSEDRGEKLFF,TGTGCCTGGAGTGAGGACAGGGGGGAAAAACTGTTTTTT
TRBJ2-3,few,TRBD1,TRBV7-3,CASSRQGADTQYF,TGTGCCAGCAGTAGACAGGGGGCAGATACGCAGTATTTT
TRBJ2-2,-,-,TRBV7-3,CASSAQGGTGELFF,TGTGCCAGCAGCGCTCAGGGTGGGACCGGGGAGCTGTTTTTT
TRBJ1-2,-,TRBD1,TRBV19,CASSILGQGKDYGYTF,TGTGCCAGTAGTATTCTTGGACAGGGGAAGGACTATGGCTACACCTTC
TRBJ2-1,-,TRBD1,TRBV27,CASRDRVNEQFF,TGTGCCAGCCGGGACAGGGTCAATGAGCAGTTCTTC
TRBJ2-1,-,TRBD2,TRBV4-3,CASSQEWTSGNEQFF,TGCGCCAGCAGCCAAGAGTGGACTAGCGGTAATGAGCAGTTCTTC
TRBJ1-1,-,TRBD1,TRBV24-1,CATSDSSGQGREAFF,TGTGCCACCAGTGATTCCTCAGGACAGGGCCGCGAAGCTTTCTTT
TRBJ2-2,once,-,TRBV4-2,CASSQDLASTNTGELFF,TGTGCCAGCAGCCAAGATCTTGCGTCTACGAACACCGGGGAGCTGTTTTTT
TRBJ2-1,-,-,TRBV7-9,CASSLPGRRVNEQFF,TGTGCCAGCAGCTTACCCGGGAGAAGGGTCAATGAGCAGTTCTTC